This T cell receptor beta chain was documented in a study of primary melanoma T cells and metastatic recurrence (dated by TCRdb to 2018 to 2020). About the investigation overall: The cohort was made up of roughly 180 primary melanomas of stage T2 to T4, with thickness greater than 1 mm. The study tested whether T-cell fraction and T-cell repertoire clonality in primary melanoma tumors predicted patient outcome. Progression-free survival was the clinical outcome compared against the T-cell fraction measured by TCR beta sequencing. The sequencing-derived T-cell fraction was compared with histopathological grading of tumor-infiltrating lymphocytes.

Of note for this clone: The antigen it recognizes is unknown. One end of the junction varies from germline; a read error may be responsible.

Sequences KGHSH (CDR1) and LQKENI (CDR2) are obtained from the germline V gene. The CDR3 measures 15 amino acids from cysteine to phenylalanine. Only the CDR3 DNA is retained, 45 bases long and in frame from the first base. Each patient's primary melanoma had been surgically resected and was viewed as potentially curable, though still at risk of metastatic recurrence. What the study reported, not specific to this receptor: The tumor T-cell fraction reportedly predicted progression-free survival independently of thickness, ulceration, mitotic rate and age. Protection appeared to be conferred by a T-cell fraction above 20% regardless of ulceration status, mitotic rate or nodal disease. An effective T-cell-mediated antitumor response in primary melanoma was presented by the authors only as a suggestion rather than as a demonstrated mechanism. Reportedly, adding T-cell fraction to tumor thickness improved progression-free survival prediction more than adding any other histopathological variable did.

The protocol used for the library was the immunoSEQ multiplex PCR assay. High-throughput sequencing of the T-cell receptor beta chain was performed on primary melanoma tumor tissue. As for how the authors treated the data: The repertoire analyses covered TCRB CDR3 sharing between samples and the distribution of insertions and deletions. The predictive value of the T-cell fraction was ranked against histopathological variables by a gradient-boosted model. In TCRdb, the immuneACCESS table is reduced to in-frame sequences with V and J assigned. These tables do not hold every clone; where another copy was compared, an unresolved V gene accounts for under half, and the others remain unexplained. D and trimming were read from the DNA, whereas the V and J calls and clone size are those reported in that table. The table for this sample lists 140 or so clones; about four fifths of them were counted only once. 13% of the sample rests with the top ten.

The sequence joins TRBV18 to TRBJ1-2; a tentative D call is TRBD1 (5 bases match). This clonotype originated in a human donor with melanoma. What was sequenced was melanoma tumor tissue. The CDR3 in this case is CASSPSSGINYGYTF. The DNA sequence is TGTGCCAGCTCACCAAGCTCAGGGATTAACTATGGCTATACCTTC.